Presented here are 4 T cell receptor beta chains from one specimen sequenced in a study of identical twins. In TCRdb, the 5' RACE reads were re-called with MiXCR into one record per CDR3 protein. This sample yields roughly 250,000 distinct CDR3 sequences, of which approximately 7% are seen a single time; 3% to 4.5% belongs to the top ten. These data also formed part of another study, on yellow fever vaccine responses in identical twins.

Sequences were obtained from memory (CD45RO+) T cells sorted from blood. The receptors originated from a woman aged 18-29 years in good health.

This clonotype showed up just a few times. V is TRBV7-2 and J is TRBJ2-1; D gene unclear. Germline lookup yields CDR1 SGHTA and CDR2 FQGNSA. Trimming pared 5 bases from V and 0 bases from J, leaving 11 bases between. This CDR3 is 15 amino acids long. The CDR3 nucleotides are TGTGCCAGCAGCGCTTCTCAGAGCTCCTACAATGAGCAGTTCTTC. It encodes CASSASQSSYNEQFF.

This clonotype was found a few times. The chain is built from TRBV12-3 or TRBV12-4 and TRBJ2-3, with 9 bases that match TRBD2. V trimming: 6 bases; J trimming: 6 bases; junction bases outside the gene matches: 10. This CDR3 is 15 amino acids long. The CDR3 DNA follows: TGTGCCAGCAGGTCTAGCGGGATAGCGTACGATACGCAGTATTTT. It yields the protein CASRSSGIAYDTQYF.

The chain links TRBV6-1 to TRBJ2-3, with 7 bases matching TRBD2. The trim removed 1 base at V and 2 bases at J, leaving 3 bases unmatched. Germline V gene lookup returns CDR1 MNHNS and CDR2 SASEGT. CDR3 size: 15 residues. CDR3 residues: CASSEGGTTTDTQYF. CDR3 sequence (DNA): TGTGCCAGCAGTGAAGGCGGGACTACCACAGATACGCAGTATTTT.

This clonotype showed up just a few times. The CDR3 sequence is CASSSQQGNEQFF. The CDR3 DNA reads as TGTGCCAGCAGCTCCCAACAGGGGAATGAGCAGTTCTTC. The chain has TRBV3-1 and TRBJ2-1; 7 bases are shared with TRBD1. Per the germline V gene, CDR1 is LGHDT and CDR2 is YNNKEL (reference sequence). V shed 5 bases, J shed 7 bases, and the junction held 5 bases outside the gene matches. The CDR3 covers 13 residues.